This entry lists 30 T cell receptor beta chains sequenced from one sample in a study of CD8+CD57+ T cells in acquired aplastic anemia. Patients who underwent sequencing had shown CD8+CD57+ cell expansion by flow cytometry. Genomic DNA, serving as template, underwent TCR beta VDJ and CDR3 profiling. MiXCR, applied by TCRdb to the reads, yields one record per CDR3 protein. Of fewer than 200,000 distinct CDR3 sequences listed, 71% are singletons. Source material: sorted CD4+, CD8+, or CD8+CD57+ T cells (not recorded which) from PBMCs. The source is a human donor with aplastic anemia.

The chain uses TRBV9 and TRBJ2-7; D perhaps matches TRBD2 (5 bases). Per germline, CDR1 SGDLS and CDR2 YYNGEE. The CDR3 sequence is 15 residues long. Trimming left V 1 base short and J 5 bases short, with 16 bases between. CDR3 amino acids: CASSVSGNPSNEQYF. CDR3 DNA sequence: TGTGCCAGCAGCGTATCGGGAAACCCTTCAAACGAGCAGTACTTC.

Only a few counts were recorded for this clonotype. CDR3 sequence reads: CSVVNGGSSGANVLTF. The CDR3 DNA sequence: TGCAGCGTTGTAAACGGCGGAAGCTCTGGGGCCAACGTCCTGACTTTC. The V gene is TRBV29-1, the J gene TRBJ2-6; D gene unclear. Germline V lookup: CDR1 SQVTM, CDR2 ANQGSEA. The CDR3 has 16 amino acids. The ends were cut back, 4 bases at V and 0 bases at J, with 13 bases in the middle.

There are a few counts of this clonotype. The chain links TRBV9 to TRBJ2-5; 7 nucleotides line up with TRBD2. The CDR3 has 15 residues. Germline V gives CDR1 SGDLS, CDR2 YYNGEE. V gave up 2 bases and J gave up 2 bases; unmatched junction bases: 6. Here the CDR3 reads CASSVGTTDQETQYF. In DNA, the CDR3 is TGTGCCAGCAGCGTCGGGACTACTGATCAAGAGACCCAGTACTTC.

The chain links TRBV7-8 to TRBJ2-5; 11 bases line up with TRBD2. V shed 1 base, J shed 5 bases, and the junction held 6 bases outside the gene matches. Germline lookup yields CDR1 SGHVS and CDR2 FQNEAQ. This CDR3 is built from 16 residues. The CDR3: CASSLGASGGWETQYF. CDR3 DNA sequence: TGTGCCAGCAGCTTAGGGGCTAGCGGGGGGTGGGAGACCCAGTACTTC.

This clonotype came up a few times. This chain links TRBV7-8 with TRBJ2-7; TRBD2 is a possible D gene (5 bases). Trimming took off 1 base at V and 0 bases at J, with 10 bases between the two ends. Germline V gene sequence: CDR1 SGHVS, CDR2 FQNEAQ. This CDR3 has 15 amino acids. The CDR3 loop is CASSLEAAPSYEQYF. The CDR3 DNA reads as TGTGCCAGCAGCTTAGAAGCGGCCCCCTCCTACGAGCAGTACTTC. Supplemented by reference TRBV7-8 and TRBJ2-7, the full variable domain reads GAGVSQSPRYKVAKRGQDVALRCDPISGHVSLFWYQQALGQGPEFLTYFQNEAQLDKSGLPSDRFFAERPEGSVSTLKIQRTQQEDSAVYLCASSLEAAPSYEQYFGPGTRLTVT.

The CDR3 sequence: CSARSPGTAVGNTIYF. CDR3 bases: TGCAGTGCTAGGAGCCCGGGGACTGCAGTGGGAAACACCATATATTTT. The chain employs TRBV20-1 and TRBJ1-3, with D perhaps matching TRBD1 (5 bases). The CDR3 has 16 residues. The ends were cut back, 3 bases at V and 4 bases at J, with 19 bases in the middle. Germline CDR1 reads DFQATT; CDR2 reads SNEGSKA (reference sequence).

This clonotype appeared a few times. This chain uses TRBV13 with TRBJ2-1; 11 nucleotides align to TRBD1. Germline trimming cut 1 base from V and 6 bases from J; bases unmatched to any gene: 2. The CDR3 contains 15 residues. CDR1 PRHDT and CDR2 FYEKMQ come from the germline V gene (reference sequence). The CDR3 region is CASSLVGTGGNEQFF. Here the CDR3 DNA reads TGTGCCAGCAGCTTAGTCGGGACAGGGGGCAATGAGCAGTTCTTC.

This clonotype was picked up one time. The J gene is TRBJ2-5, the V gene TRBV7-3, with D perhaps TRBD1 or TRBD2 (5 bases each). V shed 6 bases and J shed 6 bases, with 14 bases lying between them. The CDR3 is 13 amino acids. Germline V gene sequence: CDR1 SGHTA, CDR2 FQGTGA. CDR3 region: CASSVVWDQTQYF. The CDR3 DNA is TGTGCCAGCAGTGTTGTCTGGGACCAGACCCAGTACTTC. Full variable domain (missing parts from reference TRBV7-3 and TRBJ2-5): GAGVSQTPSNKVTEKGKYVELRCDPISGHTALYWYRQSLGQGPEFLIYFQGTGAADDSGLPNDRFFAVRPEGSVSTLKIQRTERGDSAVYLCASSVVWDQTQYFGPGTRLLVL.

The genes are TRBV20-1 and TRBJ1-5; TRBD1 might be the D (5 bases). The CDR3 sequence is 15 residues long. V was pared by 4 bases and J by 5 bases, with 18 bases between. Germline V CDR1 and CDR2: DFQATT, SNEGSKA (reference sequence). DNA of the CDR3: TGCAGTGCTATTTTCCCATTGGGGGGGGATCAGCCCCAGCATTTT. As protein: CSAIFPLGGDQPQHF.

The chain combines TRBV7-8 with TRBJ2-7; 10 nucleotides match TRBD1. V shed 5 bases, J shed 6 bases, and the junction held 10 bases outside the gene matches. The germline CDR1 and CDR2 sequences are SGHVS and FQNEAQ. CDR3 length: 15 amino acids. CDR3 DNA: TGTGCCAGCAGCGTAGACCGGGACAGGGGACGCGAGCAGTACTTC. This codes for CASSVDRDRGREQYF. The full variable domain, with the rest looked up from reference TRBV7-8 and TRBJ2-7, is GAGVSQSPRYKVAKRGQDVALRCDPISGHVSLFWYQQALGQGPEFLTYFQNEAQLDKSGLPSDRFFAERPEGSVSTLKIQRTQQEDSAVYLCASSVDRDRGREQYFGPGTRLTVT.

This clonotype has a handful of counts. This chain links TRBV7-9 with TRBJ1-1; D is unresolved. The germline V gene has CDR1 SEHNR and CDR2 FQNEAQ (reference sequence). The V end lost 5 bases, the J end lost 1 base, and 8 bases lay between the germline ends. This CDR3 region has 13 residues. CDR3 amino acids: CASSPTTNTEAFF. The CDR3 nucleotides read TGTGCCAGCAGCCCTACCACGAACACTGAAGCTTTCTTT.

This clonotype was seen ten or more times. The rearrangement links TRBV27 to TRBJ2-7; 9 nucleotides match TRBD1. The CDR3 sequence is 14 residues long. The ends lost 5 bases at V and 3 bases at J; junction bases unmatched: 5. Germline-derived CDR1 and CDR2 are MNHEY and SMNVEV (reference sequence). This CDR3 is CASSPGTGIYEQYF. CDR3 in DNA: TGTGCCAGCAGTCCCGGGACAGGGATCTACGAGCAGTACTTC.

The V call is TRBV6-1, the J call TRBJ1-1, with 7 positions matching TRBD1. Germline values: CDR1 MNHNS, CDR2 SASEGT. The CDR3 is made up of 13 amino acids. V lost 4 bases and J lost 6; bases outside the gene matches: 5. For the CDR3, the DNA is TGTGCCAGCAGTGGGAGGACAGGAGCTGAAGCTTTCTTT. This codes for CASSGRTGAEAFF.

The chain is built from TRBV7-3 and TRBJ1-2; tentative D call: TRBD1 (5 bases). Trimming took 5 bases from V and 6 from J, leaving 13 bases between them. The CDR3 spans 13 residues. Per the germline V gene, CDR1 is SGHTA and CDR2 is FQGTGA. In nucleotides, the CDR3 is TGTGCCAGCAGCCCCGGGGGGGGAAATGGCTACACCTTC. It encodes CASSPGGGNGYTF.

This rearrangement joins TRBV2 to TRBJ1-4; no clear D. The CDR3 sequence is 15 residues long. CDR1 is SNHLY and CDR2 is FYNNEI in the germline V gene. The V end was cut by 7 bases, the J end by 5 bases, with 17 bases between. For the CDR3, the DNA is TGTGCCAGCATCCTTGGGCGAAAAGTCAATGAAAAACTGTTTTTT. Translation gives CASILGRKVNEKLFF.

The chain joins TRBV29-1 to TRBJ2-2, with 9 nucleotides matching TRBD1. The CDR3 is made up of 13 amino acids. From germline, CDR1 is SQVTM and CDR2 ANQGSEA. Germline trimming cut 4 bases from V and 7 bases from J; bases unmatched to any gene: 4. The CDR3, as DNA: TGCAGCGTTGTTGGACAGGGGAGCGGGGAGCTGTTTTTT. Translation gives CSVVGQGSGELFF.

The chain joins TRBV5-1 to TRBJ2-5, with D hard to call. V lost 2 bases and J 2 bases, leaving 10 bases between the germline ends. Per the germline V gene, CDR1 is SGHRS and CDR2 is YFSETQ. CDR3 length: 14 residues. DNA of the CDR3: TGCGCCAGCAGCTTTGGGATCGATCAAGAGACCCAGTACTTC. Encoded protein: CASSFGIDQETQYF. The entire variable domain, with the rest obtained from reference TRBV5-1 and TRBJ2-5, is as follows: KAGVTQTPRYLIKTRGQQVTLSCSPISGHRSVSWYQQTPGQGLQFLFEYFSETQRNKGNFPGRFSGRQFSNSRSEMNVSTLELGDSALYLCASSFGIDQETQYFGPGTRLLVL.

This clonotype counts as medium-sized. This rearrangement joins TRBV20-1 to TRBJ2-7; 7 nucleotides align to TRBD2. In germline, CDR1 is DFQATT, CDR2 SNEGSKA (reference sequence). With 4 bases clipped from V and 5 bases from J, the junction kept 8 bases outside the gene matches. This CDR3 contains 13 residues. The CDR3 sequence is CSATEAGVDEQYV. CDR3 DNA: TGCAGTGCTACCGAGGCGGGGGTGGACGAGCAGTACGTC.

The V gene is TRBV6-4, the J gene TRBJ1-6, with D unclear. CDR3 length: 12 amino acids. Germline assignment: CDR1 MRHNA and CDR2 SNTAGT. Trimming shortened V by 8 bases and J by 10 bases, and 12 bases separated the two germline ends. CDR3 coding DNA: TGTGCCAGCGGAGAAACGGACTCACCCCTCCACTTT. Translated, it gives CASGETDSPLHF.

The rearrangement uses TRBV7-2 and TRBJ2-3; D is perhaps TRBD2 (6 bases). The CDR3 has 14 residues. Trimming took 5 bases from V and 6 from J, leaving 15 bases between them. Germline V CDR1 and CDR2: SGHTA, FQGNSA. CDR3 region: CASSPGGGVDTQYF. The CDR3 region has the DNA TGTGCCAGCAGCCCCGGGGGAGGTGTCGATACGCAGTATTTT.

V and J are TRBV7-9 and TRBJ1-6; TRBD1 might be the D (5 bases). This CDR3 has 15 amino acids. Germline CDR1 reads SEHNR; CDR2 reads FQNEAQ (reference sequence). V lost 1 base and J 9 bases, leaving 13 bases between the germline ends. The DNA for the CDR3 is TGTGCCAGCAGCTTAGTTCCAGGGTTGGGTTCACCCCTCCACTTT. Translated: CASSLVPGLGSPLHF.

The CDR3 protein is CASSSRTYSYEQYF. CDR3 nucleotide sequence: TGCGCCAGCAGCTCACGGACCTACTCCTACGAGCAGTACTTC. The V and J genes are TRBV5-1 and TRBJ2-7, with D hard to call. Trimming stripped 3 bases from V and 0 bases from J, with 10 bases between. Per germline, CDR1 SGHRS and CDR2 YFSETQ. The CDR3 has 14 residues.

The chain has TRBV5-1 and TRBJ2-7; D gene ambiguous. The germline V gene has CDR1 SGHRS and CDR2 YFSETQ. This CDR3 has 15 residues. V dropped 0 bases and J dropped 0 bases, with 10 bases sitting between them. CDR3 protein: CASSLAPLNSYEQYF. In DNA form, the CDR3 reads TGCGCCAGCAGCTTGGCCCCACTGAACTCCTACGAGCAGTACTTC.

The chain uses TRBV24-1 and TRBJ2-5, with 7 positions matching TRBD2. J gave up 1 base and V 3 bases, and 4 bases lay outside the gene matches. CDR1 is KGHDR, CDR2 SFDVKD, per germline. CDR3 size: 15 residues. The CDR3 loop reads CATSDAASGQETQYF. CDR3 DNA sequence: TGTGCCACCAGTGATGCCGCTAGCGGCCAAGAGACCCAGTACTTC.

The V gene is TRBV7-6, the J gene TRBJ2-7; 8 bases map to TRBD1. This CDR3 is 16 amino acids long. Germline V lookup: CDR1 SGHVS, CDR2 FNYEAQ. V lost 5 bases, J lost 0 bases, and 9 bases stayed unmatched. CDR3: CASSPRAGGLSYEQYF. CDR3 bases: TGTGCCAGCAGCCCGAGAGCAGGGGGCCTCTCCTACGAGCAGTACTTC.

This CDR3 is CSVSGQDYGYTF. The CDR3 bases are TGCAGCGTCTCGGGGCAGGACTATGGCTACACCTTC. This rearrangement joins TRBV29-1 to TRBJ1-2; possible D gene TRBD1, 5 bases. Per germline, CDR1 SQVTM and CDR2 ANQGSEA. This CDR3 is built from 12 residues. V dropped 6 bases and J dropped 3 bases, with 11 bases sitting between them.

The J gene is TRBJ1-5, the V gene TRBV19, with D possibly TRBD1 on 6 matching bases. Trimming shortened V by 5 bases and J by 3 bases, and 14 bases separated the two germline ends. The germline V gene has CDR1 LNHDA and CDR2 SQIVND (reference sequence). CDR3 length equals 15 residues. The CDR3 nucleotides are TGTGCCAGTAGTTGGGCAGGGGCGAACAATCAGCCCCAGCATTTT. It is translated as CASSWAGANNQPQHF.

This clonotype has at least ten counts. The chain links TRBV11-2 to TRBJ1-1, with D unresolved. The V gene lost 2 bases and the J gene lost 3 bases, with 10 bases spanning the gap. The germline V gene encodes CDR1 SGHAT and CDR2 FQNNGV. The CDR3 totals 14 residues. The chain's CDR3 is CASSLSGADTEAFF. The CDR3, as DNA: TGTGCCAGCAGCTTATCAGGCGCAGACACTGAAGCTTTCTTT.

J is TRBJ1-2 and V is TRBV7-9; 7 bases fit TRBD1. This CDR3 spans 14 amino acids. Germline CDR1 is SEHNR and CDR2 is FQNEAQ (reference sequence). V lost 0 bases, J lost 2 bases, and 0 bases stayed unmatched. CDR3 protein: CASSLADRNYGYTF. The DNA for the CDR3 is TGTGCCAGCAGCTTAGCGGACAGGAACTATGGCTACACCTTC.

This chain connects TRBV7-9 to TRBJ2-3; TRBD2 aligns across 13 bases. With 5 bases clipped from V and 2 bases from J, the junction kept 7 bases outside the gene matches. CDR1 is SEHNR and CDR2 is FQNEAQ in the germline V gene (reference sequence). This CDR3 spans 17 amino acids. The CDR3 DNA is TGTGCCAGCAGCCCCAAACTAGCGGGGGGGGTCACAGATACGCAGTATTTT. It specifies CASSPKLAGGVTDTQYF.